The rows below give T cell receptor beta chains drawn from one sample of a study of CXCR3-negative and CXCR3-positive naive CD8 T cells. From its re-call of the 5' RACE reads, TCRdb lists each CDR3 protein once, without DNA. The sample totals over 35,000 distinct CDR3 sequences. Sequenced sample: naive CXCR3- CD8+ T cells from blood. The source of these receptors is a human donor in good health. Some clones in this sample may be carry-over from other donors' samples. The CDR3 runs from the conserved cysteine through the conserved F or W. Only part of the rows carry a size: once, few, many, or a class if the clone is expanded.

TRBV29-1	TRBJ2-3	NA	CSVVSGRTSTDTQYF
TRBV7-3	TRBJ2-1	NA	CASSDGLGLGNEQFF
TRBV20-1	TRBJ2-1	NA	CSLSGTSSYNEQFF
TRBV7-9	TRBJ2-5	NA	CASSSSDEYQETQYF
TRBV20-1	TRBJ2-1	NA	CSARGLTSGDYNEQFF
TRBV5-1	TRBJ1-1	NA	CASSLTDLLGDEAFF
TRBV29-1	TRBJ2-3	NA	CSVVGGSTDTRYF
TRBV7-6	TRBJ2-7	NA	CASSLGDRAPYEQYF
TRBV11-3	TRBJ2-3	NA	CASSFPRGSGSEADTQYF
TRBV11-3	TRBJ2-3	NA	CASSPRRGTGGHSGGLTDTQYF
TRBV28	TRBJ2-1	NA	CASSSTGRGGSYNEQFF
TRBV13	TRBJ2-7	NA	CASSLRGGDYEQYF
TRBV5-5	TRBJ2-2	NA	CASSLEWGTGELFF
TRBV29-1	TRBJ2-7	NA	CSVLGEASYEQYF
TRBV12-3/TRBV12-4	TRBJ2-1	NA	CASSDTGFGDEQFF
TRBV15	TRBJ2-5	NA	CATSSVSEKPQETQYF
TRBV25-1	TRBJ2-3	NA	CATTGQASTDTQYF
TRBV29-1	TRBJ2-3	NA	CNVVMADTQYF
TRBV28	TRBJ1-1	NA	CASSIGAVEAFF
TRBV5-4	TRBJ2-1	NA	CASSGTGNEQFF
TRBV20-1	TRBJ2-3	NA	CSAHDPGGPGDTQYF
TRBV7-8	TRBJ2-5	NA	CATQLGTSGGTQETQYF
TRBV24-1	TRBJ2-1	NA	CATDSGDGSYNEQFF
TRBV19	TRBJ1-2	NA	CASSWGITNYGYTF
TRBV7-8	TRBJ2-7	medium-sized	CASTFPGSSYEQYF
TRBV20-1	TRBJ1-1	NA	CSARQTGGAEAFF
TRBV12-3/TRBV12-4	TRBJ2-7	NA	CASSPSSQQYF